This TCR beta chain appears in the sequencing data of a study of blood T cell repertoires in COVID-19. Study information: From the United States, Italy and Spain came samples of acute and convalescent COVID-19.

Germline CDR1 WNHNN, CDR2 SYGVQD (reference sequence). The V segment lost 9 bases and the J segment 2 bases; nucleotides outside the gene matches: 9. The CDR3 extends over 16 amino acids. Authors' analysis steps: The authors estimated nucleated cell counts from reference gene primer amplification. Sequencing was performed with immunoSEQ multiplex PCR; in TCRdb, only in-frame clones are kept and a portion is missing. The D gene and trimming were derived from the DNA, and the V and J assignments and clone size from that table. This sample has 180,000 or so clones, with almost 85% found just once. This TCR derives from a man aged 35-49 years who had recovered from COVID-19. Specimen: peripheral blood. The V gene is TRBV10-1, the J gene TRBJ2-5, with 13 bases aligning to TRBD2. CDR3 region: CARKGLAGLGQETQYF. The CDR3, as DNA: TGCGCCAGGAAGGGACTAGCGGGGTTGGGGCAAGAGACCCAGTACTTC.